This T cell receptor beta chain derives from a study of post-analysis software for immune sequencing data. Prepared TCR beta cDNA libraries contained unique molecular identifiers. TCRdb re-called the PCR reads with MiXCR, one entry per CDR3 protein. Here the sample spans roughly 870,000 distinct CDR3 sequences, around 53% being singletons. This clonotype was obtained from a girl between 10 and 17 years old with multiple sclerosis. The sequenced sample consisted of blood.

The CDR3: CASSLAGGTGGADSPLHF. The CDR3, as DNA: TGTGCCAGCAGCTTAGCGGGGGGGACAGGGGGCGCGGATTCACCCCTCCACTTT. The chain employs TRBV7-6 and TRBJ1-6; 12 bases align to TRBD1. Trimming took 0 bases from V and 8 from J; bases not matched to a gene: 8. Germline lookup yields CDR1 SGHVS and CDR2 FNYEAQ. The CDR3 contains 18 residues.